A single sample is the source of the 18 T cell receptor beta chains below, sequenced in a study of OX40 agonist ivuxolimab in advanced cancers. Generated by immunoSEQ multiplex PCR, the TCRdb table keeps only in-frame clones and is missing some. Of 15,000 to 20,000 clones in the sample, over 75% are singletons; the top ten hold over 25%. Sequencing was performed on CD4+ or CD8+ T cells sorted from blood, taken in a trial of the OX40 agonist ivuxolimab. These receptors were obtained from an adult with an advanced solid tumor such as melanoma, head and neck, liver or kidney cancer.

The V gene is TRBV6-6, the J gene TRBJ1-3; weak D call: TRBD1 (5 bases). Per the germline V gene, CDR1 is MNHNY and CDR2 is SVGAGI (reference sequence). The CDR3 loop spans 15 amino acids. Trimming pared 6 bases from V and 4 bases from J, leaving 16 bases between. The CDR3: CASSSSDRTGNTIYF. The DNA for the CDR3 is TGTGCCAGCAGCTCCTCCGACAGAACGGGAAACACCATATATTTT.

V is TRBV2 and J is TRBJ1-1; maybe TRBD1 (5 bases). Germline values: CDR1 SNHLY, CDR2 FYNNEI. The CDR3 has 13 residues. Trimming took 4 bases from V and 1 from J, leaving 7 bases between them. In nucleotides, the CDR3 is TGTGCCAGCAGTGCCGGACAGAACACTGAAGCTTTCTTT. Protein sequence: CASSAGQNTEAFF.

About this clone itself: At the DNA level, this CDR3 is encoded by other sequences in the same sample as well. The chain employs TRBV28 and TRBJ1-4, with TRBD1 identical over 9 bases. The V gene end was trimmed by 4 bases and the J gene end by 5 bases; junction bases not matched to a gene: 2. The length of the CDR3 is 14 residues. Germline CDR1 MDHEN, CDR2 SYDVKM. In DNA form, the CDR3 reads TGTGCCAGCAGTTGGGACAGGGTCAATGAAAAACTGTTTTTT. Protein product: CASSWDRVNEKLFF. The full variable domain, rest sourced from reference TRBV28 and TRBJ1-4, is DVKVTQSSRYLVKRTGEKVFLECVQDMDHENMFWYRQDPGLGLRLIYFSYDVKMKEKGDIPEGYSVSREKKERFSLILESASTNQTSMYLCASSWDRVNEKLFFGSGTQLSVL.

The CDR3 here is CASSQGQYQPQHF. CDR3 nucleotides: TGTGCCAGCAGCCAAGGACAGTATCAGCCCCAGCATTTT. This chain connects TRBV14 to TRBJ1-5; a possible D gene is TRBD1 (5 bases). The V gene's germline CDR1 is SGHDN and CDR2 FVKESK. The ends were cut back, 1 base at V and 5 bases at J, with 6 bases in the middle. The CDR3 has 13 amino acids.

This chain uses TRBV30 with TRBJ1-1; D is perhaps TRBD1 (5 bases). V lost 3 bases, J lost 7 bases, and 12 bases lay in between. The CDR3 contains 12 residues. The germline V gene has CDR1 GTSNPN and CDR2 SVGIG (reference sequence). CDR3 nucleotide sequence: TGTGCCTGGAGCTGGACAAAGAATGAAGCTTTCTTT. It is translated as CAWSWTKNEAFF.

The chain carries TRBV19 and TRBJ2-5; D is perhaps TRBD2 (5 bases). The CDR3 totals 15 residues. Trimming cost V 3 bases and J 6 bases, with 17 bases left between them. Per germline, CDR1 LNHDA and CDR2 SQIVND (reference sequence). The CDR3 sequence: CASSIESGEGKTQYF. CDR3 coding DNA: TGTGCCAGTAGTATTGAAAGCGGAGAAGGGAAGACCCAGTACTTC.

The chain has TRBV15 and TRBJ2-5; TRBD2 is a possible D gene (5 bases). This CDR3 has 15 amino acids. The V end lost 1 base, the J end lost 4 bases, and 13 bases lay between the germline ends. Germline CDR1 reads LNHNV; CDR2 reads YYDKDF (reference sequence). CDR3 amino acids: CATSRGMGVGETQYF. The DNA of the CDR3 is TGTGCCACCAGCAGAGGGATGGGAGTAGGAGAGACCCAGTACTTC.

This sequence joins TRBV5-1 and TRBJ2-2; TRBD1 aligns across 7 bases. There are 16 residues in the CDR3. Germline trimming cut 0 bases from V and 4 bases from J; bases unmatched to any gene: 6. Looked up from germline, CDR1 is SGHRS and CDR2 is YFSETQ. CDR3: CASSLDGTAVTGELFF. CDR3 in DNA: TGCGCCAGCAGCTTGGATGGGACAGCAGTCACCGGGGAGCTGTTTTTT.

The rearrangement uses TRBV7-8 and TRBJ2-7; 10 nucleotides agree with TRBD2. Germline V lookup: CDR1 SGHVS, CDR2 FQNEAQ. J gave up 5 bases and V 7 bases, and 11 bases lay outside the gene matches. This CDR3 is built from 15 residues. The CDR3 nucleotides are TGTGCCAGCACCCCAGCGGGAGGGCCGGAAAACGAGCAGTACTTC. The encoded protein is CASTPAGGPENEQYF.

The CDR3 loop is CASSEEGYNEQFF. DNA for the CDR3: TGCGCCAGCTCAGAAGAAGGCTACAATGAGCAGTTCTTC. This chain links TRBV5-1 with TRBJ2-1; D is uncertain. The CDR3 is 13 residues long. The germline V gene encodes CDR1 SGHRS and CDR2 YFSETQ. V gave up 7 bases and J gave up 3 bases, with 11 bases separating them.

The rearrangement joins TRBV30 to TRBJ1-3; 7 bases match TRBD1. The CDR3 covers 13 residues. V shed 4 bases, J shed 6 bases, and the junction held 6 bases outside the gene matches. The germline V gene encodes CDR1 GTSNPN and CDR2 SVGIG (reference sequence). CDR3 protein: CAWNYDRENTIYF. As DNA, the CDR3 is TGTGCCTGGAATTACGACAGGGAAAACACCATATATTTT. Together with reference TRBV30 and TRBJ1-3, the CDR3 gives the full variable domain: SQTIHQWPATLVQPVGSPLSLECTVEGTSNPNLYWYRQAAGRGLQLLFYSVGIGQISSEVPQNLSASRPQDRQFILSSKKLLLSDSGFYLCAWNYDRENTIYFGEGSWLTVV.

The chain joins TRBV19 to TRBJ1-1; no clear D. CDR1 and CDR2 from the germline V gene are LNHDA and SQIVND (reference sequence). The CDR3 covers 13 residues. V was trimmed by 5 bases and J by 3 bases, leaving 10 bases between them. The CDR3 bases are TGTGCCAGTAGTCGAAGTCGGCACACTGAAGCTTTCTTT. Translated, it gives CASSRSRHTEAFF.

The gene calls are TRBV27 and TRBJ2-5, with 7 bases fitting TRBD1. The CDR3 runs 17 residues. V was clipped by 1 base and J by 4 bases; unmatched bases: 12. Germline V gene lookup returns CDR1 MNHEY and CDR2 SMNVEV (reference sequence). CDR3 bases: TGTGCCAGCAGTTTATTGCCGTCAGGGGGAAAGGGAGAGACCCAGTACTTC. This encodes CASSLLPSGGKGETQYF.

V is TRBV11-2 and J is TRBJ2-1, with TRBD2 as a possible D gene (6 bases). Deletions cut 5 bases from V and 9 bases from J, with 17 bases between. This CDR3 spans 14 amino acids. Germline V CDR1 and CDR2: SGHAT, FQNNGV. As DNA, the CDR3 is TGTGCCAGCAGCACCGGGACTTATGGGGGTGAGCAGTTCTTC. As protein: CASSTGTYGGEQFF.

The chain is built from TRBV28 and TRBJ1-5; D ambiguous. CDR3 length: 15 residues. The V end was cut by 2 bases, the J end by 3 bases, with 11 bases between. Germline loops: CDR1 MDHEN, CDR2 SYDVKM. In DNA form, the CDR3 reads TGTGCCAGCAGTTTAGTTAAGGCCTCCAATCAGCCCCAGCATTTT. Translating it yields CASSLVKASNQPQHF.

The chain carries TRBV11-2 and TRBJ1-4; weak D call: TRBD1 (5 bases). The CDR3 has 13 residues. Trimming cost V 6 bases and J 5 bases, with 10 bases left between them. Germline CDR1 and CDR2: SGHAT and FQNNGV. CDR3 coding DNA: TGTGCCAGCAGTCCGGGGCTCAATGAAAAACTGTTTTTT. This sequence encodes CASSPGLNEKLFF.

The chain links TRBV7-9 to TRBJ1-6; weak D call: TRBD1 (5 bases). With 4 bases removed from V and 10 bases from J, the gap between germline ends came to 11 bases. The CDR3 spans 13 residues. The germline gives CDR1 SEHNR, CDR2 FQNEAQ (reference sequence). In DNA, the CDR3 is TGTGCCAGCAGCTATTATCCAGGGTCACCCCTCCACTTT. As protein: CASSYYPGSPLHF.

The chain combines TRBV6-1 with TRBJ1-6; the D gene is possibly TRBD1 (6 bases). This CDR3 contains 15 residues. The germline V gene encodes CDR1 MNHNS and CDR2 SASEGT. The V end lost 4 bases, the J end lost 9 bases, and 16 bases lay between the germline ends. The CDR3 here is CASSGEGVNSSPLHF. Written as DNA, the CDR3 is TGTGCCAGCAGTGGGGAGGGGGTCAATTCTTCACCCCTCCACTTT.